The clone carrying this TCR beta chain was seen only a few times. This entry comes from a study of T-cell memory formation after mild COVID-19. TCRdb re-called the 5' RACE reads with MiXCR, one entry per CDR3 protein. The sample has some 450,000 distinct CDR3 sequences; approximately 18% are singletons. V shed 5 bases and J 4 bases; nucleotides not matched to a gene: 16. Per germline, CDR1 SGHTA and CDR2 FQGNSA. The CDR3 is made up of 18 amino acids. This TCR was sampled from a young man who had mild COVID-19 (a few samples of this study predate the infection). Cell type and time point are not known. The sequenced sample was PBMCs or a T cell subset sorted from them (not recorded which). The V and J genes are TRBV7-2 and TRBJ2-1; 8 bases agree with TRBD2. DNA for the CDR3: TGTGCCAGCAGCCTGAGAGGCACTGGCGGGGGGACTTACAATGAGCAGTTCTTC. Translating gives CASSLRGTGGGTYNEQFF.